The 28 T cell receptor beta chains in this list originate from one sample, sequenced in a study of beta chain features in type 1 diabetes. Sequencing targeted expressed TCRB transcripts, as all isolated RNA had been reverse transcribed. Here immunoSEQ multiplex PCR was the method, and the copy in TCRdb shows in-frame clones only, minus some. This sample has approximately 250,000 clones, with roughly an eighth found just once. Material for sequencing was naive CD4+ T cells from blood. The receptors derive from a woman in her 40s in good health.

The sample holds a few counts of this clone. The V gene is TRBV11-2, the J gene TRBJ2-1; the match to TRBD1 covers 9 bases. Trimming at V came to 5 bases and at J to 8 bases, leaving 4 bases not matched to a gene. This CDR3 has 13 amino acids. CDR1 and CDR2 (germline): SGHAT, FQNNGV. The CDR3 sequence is CASSLGTGHEQFF. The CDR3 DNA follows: TGTGCCAGCAGCCTCGGGACAGGGCATGAGCAGTTCTTC.

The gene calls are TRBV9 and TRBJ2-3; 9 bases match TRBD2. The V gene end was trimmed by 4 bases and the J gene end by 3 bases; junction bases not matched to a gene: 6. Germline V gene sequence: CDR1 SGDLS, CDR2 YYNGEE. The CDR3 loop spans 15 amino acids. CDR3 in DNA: TGTGCCAGCAGCATTAGCGGGGGATTGACAGATACGCAGTATTTT. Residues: CASSISGGLTDTQYF.

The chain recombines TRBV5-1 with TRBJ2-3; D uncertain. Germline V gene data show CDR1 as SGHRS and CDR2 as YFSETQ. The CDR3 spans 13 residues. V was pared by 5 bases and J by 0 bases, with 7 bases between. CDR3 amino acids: CASRPTSTDTQYF. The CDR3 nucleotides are TGCGCCAGCAGACCGACAAGCACAGATACGCAGTATTTT.

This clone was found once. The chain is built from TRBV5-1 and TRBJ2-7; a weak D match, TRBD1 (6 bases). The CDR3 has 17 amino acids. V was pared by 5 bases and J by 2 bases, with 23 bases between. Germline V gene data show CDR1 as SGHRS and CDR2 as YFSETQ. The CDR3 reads CASRHIQGSRVPYEQYF. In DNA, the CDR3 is TGCGCCAGCAGGCACATCCAGGGGTCACGCGTACCCTACGAGCAGTACTTC.

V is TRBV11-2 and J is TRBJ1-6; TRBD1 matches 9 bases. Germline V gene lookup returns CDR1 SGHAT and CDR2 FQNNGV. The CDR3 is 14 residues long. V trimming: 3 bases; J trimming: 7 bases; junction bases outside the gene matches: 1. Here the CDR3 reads CASSLTGGNSPLHF. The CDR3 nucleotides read TGTGCCAGCAGCTTGACAGGGGGAAATTCACCCCTCCACTTT.

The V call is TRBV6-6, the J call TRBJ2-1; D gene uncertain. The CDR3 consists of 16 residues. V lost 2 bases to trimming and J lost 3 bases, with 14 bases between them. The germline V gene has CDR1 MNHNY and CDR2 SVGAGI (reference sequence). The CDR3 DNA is TGTGCCAGCAGTTACCGGTCACAGATGGGCTACAATGAGCAGTTCTTC. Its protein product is CASSYRSQMGYNEQFF.

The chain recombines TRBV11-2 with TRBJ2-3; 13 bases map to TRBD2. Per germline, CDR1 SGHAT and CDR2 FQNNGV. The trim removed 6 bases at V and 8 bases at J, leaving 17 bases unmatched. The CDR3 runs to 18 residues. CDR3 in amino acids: CASSDRWAGTSGIGTQYF. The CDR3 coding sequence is TGTGCCAGCAGTGACCGGTGGGCCGGGACTAGCGGGATTGGTACGCAGTATTTT.

In nucleotides, the CDR3 is TGTGCCAGCAGCCGGACAGGTAGTAATTCACCCCTCCACTTT. Protein: CASSRTGSNSPLHF. The chain links TRBV5-6 to TRBJ1-6; 7 bases align to TRBD1. The ends lost 4 bases at V and 6 bases at J; junction bases unmatched: 4. Germline loops: CDR1 SGHDT, CDR2 YYEEEE. The CDR3 sequence is 14 residues long.

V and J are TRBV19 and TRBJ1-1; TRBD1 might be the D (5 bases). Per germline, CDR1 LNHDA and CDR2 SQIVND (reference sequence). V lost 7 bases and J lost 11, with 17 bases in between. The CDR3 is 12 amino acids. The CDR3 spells CASMARQWVAFF. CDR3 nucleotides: TGTGCCAGTATGGCCCGACAGTGGGTGGCTTTCTTT.

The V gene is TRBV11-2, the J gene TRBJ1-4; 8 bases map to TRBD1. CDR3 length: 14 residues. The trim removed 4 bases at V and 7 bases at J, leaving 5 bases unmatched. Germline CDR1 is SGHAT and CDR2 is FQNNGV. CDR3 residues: CASSSGQGGEKLFF. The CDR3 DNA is TGTGCCAGCAGCTCCGGACAGGGAGGTGAAAAACTGTTTTTT.

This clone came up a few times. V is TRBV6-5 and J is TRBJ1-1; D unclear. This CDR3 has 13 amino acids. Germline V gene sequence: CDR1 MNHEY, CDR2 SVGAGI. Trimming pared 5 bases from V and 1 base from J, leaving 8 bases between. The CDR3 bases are TGTGCCAGCAGTCCCACAACGAACACTGAAGCTTTCTTT. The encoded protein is CASSPTTNTEAFF.

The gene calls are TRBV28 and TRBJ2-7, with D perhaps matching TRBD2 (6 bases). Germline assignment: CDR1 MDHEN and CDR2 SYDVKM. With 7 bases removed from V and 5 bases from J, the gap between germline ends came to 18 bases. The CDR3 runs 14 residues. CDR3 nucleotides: TGTGCCAGCAAAAGGTCGGGGGTCAAGGACGAGCAGTACTTC. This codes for CASKRSGVKDEQYF.

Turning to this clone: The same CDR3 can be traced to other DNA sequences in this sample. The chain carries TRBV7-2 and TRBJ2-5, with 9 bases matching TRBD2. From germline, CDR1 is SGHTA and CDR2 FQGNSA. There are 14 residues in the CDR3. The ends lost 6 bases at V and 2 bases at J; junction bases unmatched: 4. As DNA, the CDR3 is TGTGCCAGCAGGCGGGGGGGAGTGCAAGAGACCCAGTACTTC. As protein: CASRRGGVQETQYF.

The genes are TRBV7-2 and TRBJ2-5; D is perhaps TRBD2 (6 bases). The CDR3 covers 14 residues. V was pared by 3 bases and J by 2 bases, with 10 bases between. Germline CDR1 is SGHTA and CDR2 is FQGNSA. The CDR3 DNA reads TGTGCCAGCAGCTTCCGGGACTCTCAAGAGACCCAGTACTTC. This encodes CASSFRDSQETQYF.

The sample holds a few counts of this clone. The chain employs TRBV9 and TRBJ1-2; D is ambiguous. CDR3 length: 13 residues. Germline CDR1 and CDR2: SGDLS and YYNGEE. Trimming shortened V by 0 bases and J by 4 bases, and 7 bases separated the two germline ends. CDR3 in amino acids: CASSVGLSYGYTF. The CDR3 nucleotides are TGTGCCAGCAGCGTAGGACTTTCCTATGGCTACACCTTC.

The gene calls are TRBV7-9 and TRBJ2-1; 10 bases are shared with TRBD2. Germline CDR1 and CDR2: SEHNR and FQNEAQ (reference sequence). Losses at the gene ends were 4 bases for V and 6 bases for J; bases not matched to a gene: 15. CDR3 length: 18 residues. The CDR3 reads CASSSPRKAGGPRNEQFF. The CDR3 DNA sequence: TGTGCCAGCAGCTCGCCCCGAAAAGCGGGGGGGCCGCGCAATGAGCAGTTCTTC.

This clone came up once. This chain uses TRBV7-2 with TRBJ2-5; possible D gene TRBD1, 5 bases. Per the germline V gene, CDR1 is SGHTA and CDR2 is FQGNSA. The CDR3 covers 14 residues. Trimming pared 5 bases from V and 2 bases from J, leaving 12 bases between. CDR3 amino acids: CASSIRQPQETQYF. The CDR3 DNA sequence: TGTGCCAGCAGCATCAGACAGCCTCAAGAGACCCAGTACTTC. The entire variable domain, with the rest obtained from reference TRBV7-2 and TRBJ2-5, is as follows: GAGVSQSPSNKVTEKGKDVELRCDPISGHTALYWYRQSLGQGLEFLIYFQGNSAPDKSGLPSDRFSAERTGGSVSTLTIQRTQQEDSAVYLCASSIRQPQETQYFGPGTRLLVL.

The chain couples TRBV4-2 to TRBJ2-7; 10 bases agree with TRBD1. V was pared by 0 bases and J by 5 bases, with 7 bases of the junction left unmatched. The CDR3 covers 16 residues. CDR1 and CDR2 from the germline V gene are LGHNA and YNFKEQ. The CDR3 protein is CASSQDPDRGLNEQYF. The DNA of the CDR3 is TGTGCCAGCAGCCAAGATCCGGACAGGGGGTTAAACGAGCAGTACTTC.

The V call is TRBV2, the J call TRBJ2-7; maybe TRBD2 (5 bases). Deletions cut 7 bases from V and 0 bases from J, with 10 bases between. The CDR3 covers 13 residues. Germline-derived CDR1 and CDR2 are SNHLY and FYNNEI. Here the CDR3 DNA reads TGTGCCAGCACCGGACTCCGCTCCTACGAGCAGTACTTC. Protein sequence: CASTGLRSYEQYF. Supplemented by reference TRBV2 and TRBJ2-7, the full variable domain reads EPEVTQTPSHQVTQMGQEVILRCVPISNHLYFYWYRQILGQKVEFLVSFYNNEISEKSEIFDDQFSVERPDGSNFTLKIRSTKLEDSAMYFCASTGLRSYEQYFGPGTRLTVT.

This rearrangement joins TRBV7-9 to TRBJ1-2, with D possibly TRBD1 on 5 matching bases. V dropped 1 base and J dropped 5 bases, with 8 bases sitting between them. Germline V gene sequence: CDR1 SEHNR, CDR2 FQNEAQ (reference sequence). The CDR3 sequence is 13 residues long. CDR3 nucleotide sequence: TGTGCCAGCAGCTTAGGACAGCTGTATGGCTACACCTTC. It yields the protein CASSLGQLYGYTF. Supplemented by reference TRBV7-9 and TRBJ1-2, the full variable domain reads DTGVSQNPRHKITKRGQNVTFRCDPISEHNRLYWYRQTLGQGPEFLTYFQNEAQLEKSRLLSDRFSAERPKGSFSTLEIQRTEQGDSAMYLCASSLGQLYGYTFGSGTRLTVV.

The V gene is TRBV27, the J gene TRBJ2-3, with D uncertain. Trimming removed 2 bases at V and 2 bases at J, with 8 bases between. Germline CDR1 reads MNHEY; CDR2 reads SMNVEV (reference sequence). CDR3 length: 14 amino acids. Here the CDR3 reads CASSLAVHTDTQYF. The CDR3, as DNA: TGTGCCAGCAGTTTAGCGGTTCACACAGATACGCAGTATTTT.

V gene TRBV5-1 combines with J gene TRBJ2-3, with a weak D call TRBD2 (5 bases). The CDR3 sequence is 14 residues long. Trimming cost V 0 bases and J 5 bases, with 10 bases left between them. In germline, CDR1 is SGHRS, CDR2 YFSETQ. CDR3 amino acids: CASSLEAGGDTQYF. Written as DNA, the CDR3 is TGCGCCAGCAGCTTGGAGGCCGGAGGAGATACGCAGTATTTT. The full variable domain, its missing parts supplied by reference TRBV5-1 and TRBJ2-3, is KAGVTQTPRYLIKTRGQQVTLSCSPISGHRSVSWYQQTPGQGLQFLFEYFSETQRNKGNFPGRFSGRQFSNSRSEMNVSTLELGDSALYLCASSLEAGGDTQYFGPGTRLTVL.

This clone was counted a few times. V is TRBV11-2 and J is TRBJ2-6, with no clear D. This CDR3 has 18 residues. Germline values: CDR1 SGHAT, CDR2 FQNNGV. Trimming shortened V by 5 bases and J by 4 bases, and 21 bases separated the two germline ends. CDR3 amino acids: CASSAVRLRYGGANVLTF. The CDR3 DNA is TGTGCCAGCAGCGCAGTGCGGTTGCGGTACGGCGGGGCCAACGTCCTGACTTTC. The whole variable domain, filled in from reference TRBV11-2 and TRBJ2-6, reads EAGVAQSPRYKIIEKRQSVAFWCNPISGHATLYWYQQILGQGPKLLIQFQNNGVVDDSQLPKDRFSAERLKGVDSTLKIQPAKLEDSAVYLCASSAVRLRYGGANVLTFGAGSRLTVL.

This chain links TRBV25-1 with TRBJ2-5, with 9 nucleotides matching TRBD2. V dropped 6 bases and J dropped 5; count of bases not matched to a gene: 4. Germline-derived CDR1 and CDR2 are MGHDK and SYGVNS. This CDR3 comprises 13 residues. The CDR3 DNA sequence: TGTGCCAGCAGGACTAGCGGCACGGAGACCCAGTACTTC. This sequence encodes CASRTSGTETQYF. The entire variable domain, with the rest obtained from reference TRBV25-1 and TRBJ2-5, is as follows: EADIYQTPRYLVIGTGKKITLECSQTMGHDKMYWYQQDPGMELHLIHYSYGVNSTEKGDLSSESTVSRIRTEHFPLTLESARPSHTSQYLCASRTSGTETQYFGPGTRLLVL.

CDR3 sequence (DNA): TGTGCCAGCAGCCGAACACTACTTTCCTACAATGAGCAGTTCTTC. Translating gives CASSRTLLSYNEQFF. The chain has TRBV7-8 and TRBJ2-1; D is ambiguous. Germline assignment: CDR1 SGHVS and CDR2 FQNEAQ. This CDR3 is built from 15 residues. V shed 5 bases and J shed 1 base, with 12 bases lying between them.

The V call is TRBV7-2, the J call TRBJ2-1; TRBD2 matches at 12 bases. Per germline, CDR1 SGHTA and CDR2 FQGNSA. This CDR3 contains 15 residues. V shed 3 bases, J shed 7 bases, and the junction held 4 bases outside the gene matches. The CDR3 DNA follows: TGTGCCAGCAGCTTCCTAGCGGGGGGGAGAAATGAGCAGTTCTTC. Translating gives CASSFLAGGRNEQFF.

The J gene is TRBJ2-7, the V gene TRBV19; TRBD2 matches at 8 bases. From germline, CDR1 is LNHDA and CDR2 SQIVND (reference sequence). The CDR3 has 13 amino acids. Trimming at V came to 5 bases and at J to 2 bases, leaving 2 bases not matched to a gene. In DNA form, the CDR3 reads TGTGCCAGTAGTTCGGGAGGGGCCTACGAGCAGTACTTC. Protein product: CASSSGGAYEQYF.

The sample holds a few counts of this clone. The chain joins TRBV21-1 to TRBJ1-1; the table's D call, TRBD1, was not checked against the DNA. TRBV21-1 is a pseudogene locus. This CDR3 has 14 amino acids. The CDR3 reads CASSKGSGRPEAFF. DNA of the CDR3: TGTGCCAGCAGCAAAGGGTCAGGCAGGCCTGAAGCTTTCTTT.